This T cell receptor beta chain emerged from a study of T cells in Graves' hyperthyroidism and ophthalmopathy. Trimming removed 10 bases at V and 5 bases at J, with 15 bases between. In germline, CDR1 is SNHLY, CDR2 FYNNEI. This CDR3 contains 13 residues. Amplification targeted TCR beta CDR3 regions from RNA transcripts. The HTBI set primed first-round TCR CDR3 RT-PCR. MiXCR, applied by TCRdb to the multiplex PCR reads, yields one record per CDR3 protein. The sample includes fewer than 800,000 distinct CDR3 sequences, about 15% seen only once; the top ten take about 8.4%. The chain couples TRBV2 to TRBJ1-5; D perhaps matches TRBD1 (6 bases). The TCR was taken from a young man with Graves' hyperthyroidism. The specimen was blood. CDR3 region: CAIGGGGDQPQHF. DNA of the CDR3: TGTGCCATAGGAGGGGGGGGGGATCAGCCCCAGCATTTT.